These 10 T cell receptor beta chains originate from one sample sequenced in a study of OX40 agonist ivuxolimab in advanced cancers. Clones were read by immunoSEQ multiplex PCR, and TCRdb kept only the in-frame ones, dropping some. The sample records roughly 60,000 clones, around 83% being singletons. The sequences come from CD4+ or CD8+ T cells sorted from blood, collected in a trial of the OX40 agonist ivuxolimab. Every receptor here comes from an adult with an advanced solid tumor such as melanoma, head and neck, liver or kidney cancer.

This chain links TRBV4-1 with TRBJ2-5; D is ambiguous. CDR3 length: 13 amino acids. Per germline, CDR1 MGHRA and CDR2 YSYEKL. V shed 0 bases and J shed 7 bases, with 9 bases lying between them. The CDR3: CASSQDRRRTQYF. In DNA form, the CDR3 reads TGCGCCAGCAGCCAAGATCGACGTCGGACCCAGTACTTC.

The CDR3, as DNA: TGTGCCAGCAGCTTAGGGCTTTACGAGGAGACCCAGTACTTC. As protein: CASSLGLYEETQYF. The chain links TRBV7-6 to TRBJ2-5; no clear D. V lost 1 base, J lost 5 bases, and 11 bases lay in between. Germline assignment: CDR1 SGHVS and CDR2 FNYEAQ. The CDR3 totals 14 residues.

CDR3 amino acids: CASSLAQSSYEQYF. CDR3 nucleotides: TGTGCCAGCAGCTTAGCACAGTCGAGCTACGAGCAGTACTTC. The J gene is TRBJ2-7, the V gene TRBV7-3; no firm D call. Per germline, CDR1 SGHTA and CDR2 FQGTGA. Trimming cost V 2 bases and J 3 bases, with 11 bases left between them. The CDR3 is made up of 14 amino acids. The entire variable domain, with the rest obtained from reference TRBV7-3 and TRBJ2-7, is as follows: GAGVSQTPSNKVTEKGKYVELRCDPISGHTALYWYRQSLGQGPEFLIYFQGTGAADDSGLPNDRFFAVRPEGSVSTLKIQRTERGDSAVYLCASSLAQSSYEQYFGPGTRLTVT.

The gene calls are TRBV6-1 and TRBJ2-6; D is possibly TRBD2 (6 bases). The CDR3 totals 18 residues. In germline, CDR1 is MNHNS, CDR2 SASEGT. Trimming removed 4 bases from V and 0 bases from J, with 16 bases in between. The CDR3 DNA follows: TGTGCCAGCAGTGTACTAGGCGGGACGGGCTCTGGGGCCAACGTCCTGACTTTC. Translating gives CASSVLGGTGSGANVLTF.

This chain joins TRBV6-4 and TRBJ2-7; D is perhaps TRBD2 (7 bases). Germline V gene lookup returns CDR1 MRHNA and CDR2 SNTAGT. There are 13 residues in the CDR3. V was cut by 6 bases and J by 4 bases, with 13 bases left in between. The CDR3 nucleotides are TGTGCCAGCAGCAGCGGGACAACTTACGAGCAGTACTTC. Its translation: CASSSGTTYEQYF.

The rearrangement joins TRBV10-3 to TRBJ2-1, with 13 bases identical to TRBD2. J gave up 6 bases and V 2 bases, and 10 bases lay outside the gene matches. CDR3 length: 18 amino acids. The V gene's germline CDR1 is ENHRY and CDR2 SYGVKD. DNA for the CDR3: TGTGCCATCAGTGAGACTAGCGGGAGGGTGGTCCACCCCAATGAGCAGTTCTTC. Translating it yields CAISETSGRVVHPNEQFF.

The rearrangement links TRBV28 to TRBJ2-3, with 8 positions matching TRBD2. This CDR3 comprises 15 residues. Germline-derived CDR1 and CDR2 are MDHEN and SYDVKM. The V and J ends lost 4 bases and 4 bases, in that order; junction bases with no gene match: 7. The CDR3 protein is CASSSPGGVPDTQYF. In DNA form, the CDR3 reads TGTGCCAGCAGTTCCCCGGGAGGGGTCCCAGATACGCAGTATTTT. The full variable domain, with the rest looked up from reference TRBV28 and TRBJ2-3, is DVKVTQSSRYLVKRTGEKVFLECVQDMDHENMFWYRQDPGLGLRLIYFSYDVKMKEKGDIPEGYSVSREKKERFSLILESASTNQTSMYLCASSSPGGVPDTQYFGPGTRLTVL.

The rearrangement links TRBV5-1 to TRBJ1-3; the D is unclear. V was trimmed by 0 bases and J by 2 bases, leaving 6 bases between them. Germline V gene data show CDR1 as SGHRS and CDR2 as YFSETQ. This CDR3 comprises 14 residues. Written as DNA, the CDR3 is TGCGCCAGCAGCTTGGAAGCAGCTGGAAACACCATATATTTT. It translates to CASSLEAAGNTIYF.

This clone was counted a few times. The genes are TRBV15 and TRBJ1-6; a possible D gene is TRBD1 (5 bases). Germline loops: CDR1 LNHNV, CDR2 YYDKDF (reference sequence). Trimming cost V 4 bases and J 9 bases, with 13 bases left between them. The CDR3 consists of 14 residues. CDR3 sequence: CATSNRGGSSPLHF. The CDR3, as DNA: TGTGCCACCAGCAACCGCGGGGGGAGTTCACCCCTCCACTTT.

This rearrangement joins TRBV9 to TRBJ1-5; no firm D call. Trimming shortened V by 3 bases and J by 2 bases, and 15 bases separated the two germline ends. The CDR3 totals 16 residues. Germline-derived CDR1 and CDR2 are SGDLS and YYNGEE. The CDR3 DNA reads TGTGCCAGCAGCGCTGGACCCGCGGTTGGCAATCAGCCCCAGCATTTT. Amino acid sequence: CASSAGPAVGNQPQHF.